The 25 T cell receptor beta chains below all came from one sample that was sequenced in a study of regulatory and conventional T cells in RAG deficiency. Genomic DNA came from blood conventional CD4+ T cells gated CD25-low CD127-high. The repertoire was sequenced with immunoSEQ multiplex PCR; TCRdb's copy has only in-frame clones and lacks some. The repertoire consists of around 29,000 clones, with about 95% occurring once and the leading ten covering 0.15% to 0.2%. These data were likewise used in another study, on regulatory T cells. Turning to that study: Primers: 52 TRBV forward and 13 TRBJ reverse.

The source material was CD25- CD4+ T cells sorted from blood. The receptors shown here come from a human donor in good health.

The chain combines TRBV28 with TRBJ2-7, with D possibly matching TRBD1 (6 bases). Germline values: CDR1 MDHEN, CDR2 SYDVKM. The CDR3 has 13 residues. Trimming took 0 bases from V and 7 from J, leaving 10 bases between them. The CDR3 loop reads CASSLWGAREQYF. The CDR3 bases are TGTGCCAGCAGTTTATGGGGGGCTAGGGAGCAGTACTTC.

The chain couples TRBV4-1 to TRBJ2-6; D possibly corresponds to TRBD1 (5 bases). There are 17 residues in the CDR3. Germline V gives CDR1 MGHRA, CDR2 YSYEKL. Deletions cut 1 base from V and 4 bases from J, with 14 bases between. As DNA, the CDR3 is TGCGCCAGCAGCCAAGGGGGCGGTAGACGGGGGGCCAACGTCCTGACTTTC. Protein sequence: CASSQGGGRRGANVLTF.

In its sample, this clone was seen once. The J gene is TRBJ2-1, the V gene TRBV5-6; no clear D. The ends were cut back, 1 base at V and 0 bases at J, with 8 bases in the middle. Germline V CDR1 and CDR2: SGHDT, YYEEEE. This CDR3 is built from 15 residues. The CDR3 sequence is CASSLYSRSYNEQFF. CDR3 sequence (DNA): TGTGCCAGCAGCTTGTACAGCCGCTCCTACAATGAGCAGTTCTTC. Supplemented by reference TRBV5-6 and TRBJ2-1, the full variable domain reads DAGVTQSPTHLIKTRGQQVTLRCSPKSGHDTVSWYQQALGQGPQFIFQYYEEEERQRGNFPDRFSGHQFPNYSSELNVNALLLGDSALYLCASSLYSRSYNEQFFGPGTRLTVL.

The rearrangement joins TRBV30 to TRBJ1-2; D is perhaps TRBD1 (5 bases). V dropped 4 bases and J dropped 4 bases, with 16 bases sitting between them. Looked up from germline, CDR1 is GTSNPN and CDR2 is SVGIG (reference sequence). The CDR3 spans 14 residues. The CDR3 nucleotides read TGTGCCTGGAATTCTCTAGGGGAGGGCTATGGCTACACCTTC. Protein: CAWNSLGEGYGYTF.

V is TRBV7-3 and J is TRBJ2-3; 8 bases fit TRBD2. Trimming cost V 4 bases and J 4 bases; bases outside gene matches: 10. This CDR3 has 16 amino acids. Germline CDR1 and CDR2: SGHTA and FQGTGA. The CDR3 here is CASSSSGGMTSDTQYF. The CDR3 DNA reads TGTGCCAGCAGCTCCAGCGGGGGAATGACATCAGATACGCAGTATTTT.

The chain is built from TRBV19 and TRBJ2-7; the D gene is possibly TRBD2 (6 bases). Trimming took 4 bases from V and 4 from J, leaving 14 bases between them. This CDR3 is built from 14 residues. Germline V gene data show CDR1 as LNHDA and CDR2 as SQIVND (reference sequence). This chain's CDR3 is CASSSRIRGYEQYF. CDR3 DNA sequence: TGTGCCAGTAGTAGTCGGATCCGGGGGTACGAGCAGTACTTC.

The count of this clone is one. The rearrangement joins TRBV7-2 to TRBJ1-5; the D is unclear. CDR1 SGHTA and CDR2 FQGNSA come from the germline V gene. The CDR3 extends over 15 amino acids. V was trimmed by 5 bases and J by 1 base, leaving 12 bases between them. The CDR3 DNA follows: TGTGCCAGCAGCCGGGCGAGCGGGAGCAATCAGCCCCAGCATTTT. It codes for CASSRASGSNQPQHF. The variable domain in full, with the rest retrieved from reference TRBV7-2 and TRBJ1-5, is GAGVSQSPSNKVTEKGKDVELRCDPISGHTALYWYRQSLGQGLEFLIYFQGNSAPDKSGLPSDRFSAERTGGSVSTLTIQRTQQEDSAVYLCASSRASGSNQPQHFGDGTRLSIL.

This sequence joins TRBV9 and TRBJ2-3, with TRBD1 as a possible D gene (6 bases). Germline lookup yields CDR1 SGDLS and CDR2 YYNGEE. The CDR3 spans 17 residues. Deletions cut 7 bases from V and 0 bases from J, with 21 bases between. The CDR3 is CASGLLVTGVSTDTQYF. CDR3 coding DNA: TGTGCCAGCGGTCTTCTCGTGACAGGTGTTAGCACAGATACGCAGTATTTT.

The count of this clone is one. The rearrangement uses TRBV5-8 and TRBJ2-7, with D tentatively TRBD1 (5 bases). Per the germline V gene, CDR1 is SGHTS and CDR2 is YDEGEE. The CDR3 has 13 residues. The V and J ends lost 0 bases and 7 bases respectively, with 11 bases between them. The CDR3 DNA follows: TGTGCCAGCAGCTTGGGGGGCGGCTTAGAGCAGTACTTC. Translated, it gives CASSLGGGLEQYF.

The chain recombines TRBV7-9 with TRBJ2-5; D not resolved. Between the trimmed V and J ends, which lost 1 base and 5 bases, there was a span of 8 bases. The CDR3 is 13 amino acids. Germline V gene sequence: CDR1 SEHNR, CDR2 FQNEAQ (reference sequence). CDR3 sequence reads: CASSLVSVETQYF. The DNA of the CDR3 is TGTGCCAGCAGCTTAGTGTCGGTCGAGACCCAGTACTTC.

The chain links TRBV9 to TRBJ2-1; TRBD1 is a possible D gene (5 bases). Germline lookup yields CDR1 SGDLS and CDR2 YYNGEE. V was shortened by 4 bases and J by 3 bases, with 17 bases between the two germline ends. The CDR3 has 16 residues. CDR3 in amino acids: CASSRGQSGNYNEQFF. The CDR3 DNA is TGTGCCAGCAGCAGAGGACAATCAGGGAACTACAATGAGCAGTTCTTC. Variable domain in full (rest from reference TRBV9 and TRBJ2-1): DSGVTQTPKHLITATGQRVTLRCSPRSGDLSVYWYQQSLDQGLQFLIQYYNGEERAKGNILERFSAQQFPDLHSELNLSSLELGDSALYFCASSRGQSGNYNEQFFGPGTRLTVL.

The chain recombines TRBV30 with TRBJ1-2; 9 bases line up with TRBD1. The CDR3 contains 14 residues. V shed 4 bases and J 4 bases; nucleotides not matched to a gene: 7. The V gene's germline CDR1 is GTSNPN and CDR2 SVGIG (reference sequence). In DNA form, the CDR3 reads TGTGCCTGGATGCTAGACAGGGGGTTCTATGGCTACACCTTC. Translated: CAWMLDRGFYGYTF. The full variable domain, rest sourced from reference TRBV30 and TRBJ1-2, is SQTIHQWPATLVQPVGSPLSLECTVEGTSNPNLYWYRQAAGRGLQLLFYSVGIGQISSEVPQNLSASRPQDRQFILSSKKLLLSDSGFYLCAWMLDRGFYGYTFGSGTRLTVV.

This CDR3 is CASSLLAMTETQYF. CDR3 bases: TGTGCCAGCAGCTTATTAGCCATGACCGAGACCCAGTACTTC. The chain links TRBV5-4 to TRBJ2-5; D is unclear. Trimming left V 2 bases short and J 5 bases short, with 13 bases between. CDR3 size: 14 residues. Germline CDR1 and CDR2: SGHNT and YYREEE (reference sequence).

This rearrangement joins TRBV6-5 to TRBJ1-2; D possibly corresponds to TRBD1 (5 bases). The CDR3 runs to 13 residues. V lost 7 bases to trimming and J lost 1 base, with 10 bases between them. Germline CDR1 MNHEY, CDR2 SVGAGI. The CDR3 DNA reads TGTGCCAGCACCCGGGGGGGTAACTATGGCTACACCTTC. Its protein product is CASTRGGNYGYTF.

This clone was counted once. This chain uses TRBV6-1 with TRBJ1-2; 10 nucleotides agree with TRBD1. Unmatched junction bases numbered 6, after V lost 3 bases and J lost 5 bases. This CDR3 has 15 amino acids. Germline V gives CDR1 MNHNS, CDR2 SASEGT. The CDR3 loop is CASSERDRGWYGYTF. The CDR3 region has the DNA TGTGCCAGCAGTGAGAGGGACAGGGGTTGGTATGGCTACACCTTC.

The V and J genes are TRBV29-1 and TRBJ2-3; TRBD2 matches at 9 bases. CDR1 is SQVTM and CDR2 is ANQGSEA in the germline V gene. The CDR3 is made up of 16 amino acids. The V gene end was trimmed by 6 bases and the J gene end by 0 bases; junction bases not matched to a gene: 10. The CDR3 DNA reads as TGCAGCGTCAGACCGGGACTAGCTCGCAGCACAGATACGCAGTATTTT. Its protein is CSVRPGLARSTDTQYF.

The CDR3 region is CASRTPRTGLIGELFF. DNA for the CDR3: TGCGCCAGCAGGACTCCCCGGACAGGGTTGATCGGGGAGCTGTTTTTT. The chain employs TRBV10-2 and TRBJ2-2, with 8 bases identical to TRBD1. With V trimmed by 6 bases and J by 7 bases, 13 bases remained unmatched. This CDR3 comprises 16 residues. CDR1 is WSHSY, CDR2 SAAADI, per germline.

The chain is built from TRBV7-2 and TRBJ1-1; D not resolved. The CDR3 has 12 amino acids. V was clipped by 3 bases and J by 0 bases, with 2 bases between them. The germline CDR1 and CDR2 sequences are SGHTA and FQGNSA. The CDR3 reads CASSFVNTEAFF. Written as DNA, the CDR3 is TGTGCCAGCAGCTTCGTGAACACTGAAGCTTTCTTT. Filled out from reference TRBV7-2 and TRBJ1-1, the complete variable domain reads GAGVSQSPSNKVTEKGKDVELRCDPISGHTALYWYRQSLGQGLEFLIYFQGNSAPDKSGLPSDRFSAERTGGSVSTLTIQRTQQEDSAVYLCASSFVNTEAFFGQGTRLTVV.

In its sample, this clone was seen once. CDR3 bases: TGTGCCAGTATGGGGCGGGGACAGTCCGCCTACGAGCAGTACTTC. Its protein is CASMGRGQSAYEQYF. The V and J genes are TRBV19 and TRBJ2-7; possible D gene TRBD1, 7 bases. Germline V gives CDR1 LNHDA, CDR2 SQIVND (reference sequence). This CDR3 contains 15 residues. The V gene lost 7 bases and the J gene lost 2 bases, with 18 bases spanning the gap. The full variable domain, with the rest looked up from reference TRBV19 and TRBJ2-7, is DGGITQSPKYLFRKEGQNVTLSCEQNLNHDAMYWYRQDPGQGLRLIYYSQIVNDFQKGDIAEGYSVSREKKESFPLTVTSAQKNPTAFYLCASMGRGQSAYEQYFGPGTRLTVT.

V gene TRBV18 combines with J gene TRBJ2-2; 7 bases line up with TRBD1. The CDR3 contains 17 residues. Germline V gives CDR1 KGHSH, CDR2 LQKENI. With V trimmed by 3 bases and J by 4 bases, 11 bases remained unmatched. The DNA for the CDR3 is TGTGCCAGCTCACCGGACAGGATAATTTCGGGCACCGGGGAGCTGTTTTTT. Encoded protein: CASSPDRIISGTGELFF.

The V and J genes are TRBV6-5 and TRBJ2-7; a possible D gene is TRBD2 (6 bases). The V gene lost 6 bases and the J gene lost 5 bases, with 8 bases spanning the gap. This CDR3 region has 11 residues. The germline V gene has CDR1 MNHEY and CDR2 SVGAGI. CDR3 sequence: CASSRGDEQYF. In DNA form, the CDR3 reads TGTGCCAGCAGCCGCGGGGACGAGCAGTACTTC.

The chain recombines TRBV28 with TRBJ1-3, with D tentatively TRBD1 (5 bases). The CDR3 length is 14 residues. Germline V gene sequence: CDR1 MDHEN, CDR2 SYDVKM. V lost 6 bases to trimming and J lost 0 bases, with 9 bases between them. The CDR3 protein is CASRRQFSGNTIYF. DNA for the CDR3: TGTGCCAGCAGACGACAGTTCTCTGGAAACACCATATATTTT.

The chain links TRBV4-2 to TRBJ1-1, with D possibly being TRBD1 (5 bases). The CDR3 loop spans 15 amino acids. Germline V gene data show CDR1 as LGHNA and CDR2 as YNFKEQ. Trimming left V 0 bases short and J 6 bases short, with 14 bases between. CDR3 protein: CASSQDPRDRAEAFF. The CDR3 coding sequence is TGTGCCAGCAGCCAAGATCCCAGGGATCGGGCTGAAGCTTTCTTT.

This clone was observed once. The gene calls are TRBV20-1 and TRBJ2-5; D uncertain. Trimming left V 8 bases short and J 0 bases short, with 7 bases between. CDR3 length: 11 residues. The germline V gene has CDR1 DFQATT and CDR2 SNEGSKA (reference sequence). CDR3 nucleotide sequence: TGCAGTTCACAGAACCAAGAGACCCAGTACTTC. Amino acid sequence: CSSQNQETQYF.

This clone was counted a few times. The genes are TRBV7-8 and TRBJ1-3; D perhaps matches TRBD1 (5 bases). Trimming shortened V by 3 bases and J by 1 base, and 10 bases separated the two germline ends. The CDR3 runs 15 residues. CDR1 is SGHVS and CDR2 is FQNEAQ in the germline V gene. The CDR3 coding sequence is TGTGCCAGCAGCTTCCGGGGGGGATCTGGAAACACCATATATTTT. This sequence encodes CASSFRGGSGNTIYF. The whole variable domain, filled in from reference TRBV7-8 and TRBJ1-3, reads GAGVSQSPRYKVAKRGQDVALRCDPISGHVSLFWYQQALGQGPEFLTYFQNEAQLDKSGLPSDRFFAERPEGSVSTLKIQRTQQEDSAVYLCASSFRGGSGNTIYFGEGSWLTVV.